Shown below are 5 T cell receptor beta chains from a single sample sequenced in a study of shared clonotypes between healthy human individuals. The naive CD8 population came from CD45RO-negative cells selected for CCR7, without terminally differentiated effector memory CD45RA+ cells. TCRdb's copy holds only in-frame clones and misses some; the assay was immunoSEQ multiplex PCR. The repertoire holds hundreds of thousands of clones, with 80% to 95% as singletons. Sequenced material: naive CD8+ T cells sorted from blood. All receptors come from a young man in good health.

The chain joins TRBV4-1 to TRBJ2-1; D unclear. This CDR3 comprises 14 residues. The V gene's germline CDR1 is MGHRA and CDR2 YSYEKL. The germline V and J ends were trimmed by 2 bases and 3 bases, with 8 bases remaining between them. The DNA for the CDR3 is TGCGCCAGCAGCCAAATGGGGAACTACAATGAGCAGTTCTTC. Translating it yields CASSQMGNYNEQFF.

The rearrangement links TRBV28 to TRBJ2-7, with 8 nucleotides matching TRBD2. From germline, CDR1 is MDHEN and CDR2 SYDVKM. V was clipped by 10 bases and J by 4 bases; unmatched bases: 6. The CDR3 sequence is 12 residues long. CDR3 DNA: TGTGCCACTAGTAGCGGGGATTACGAGCAGTACTTC. Residues: CATSSGDYEQYF.

The rearrangement links TRBV5-8 to TRBJ1-4, with D maybe TRBD1 (5 bases). The CDR3 loop spans 14 amino acids. V was cut by 7 bases and J by 0 bases, with 10 bases left in between. The germline V gene encodes CDR1 SGHTS and CDR2 YDEGEE. Written as DNA, the CDR3 is TGTGCCAGCCACGACAGACCAACTAATGAAAAACTGTTTTTT. It is translated as CASHDRPTNEKLFF.

The CDR3 sequence: CASSSGQSFIYEQYF. The CDR3 DNA is TGTGCCAGCAGCTCCGGACAGAGCTTTATCTACGAGCAGTACTTC. The V gene is TRBV7-9, the J gene TRBJ2-7; a possible D gene is TRBD1 (6 bases). The V and J ends lost 4 bases and 3 bases respectively, with 16 bases between them. CDR3 length: 15 residues. Germline V CDR1 and CDR2: SEHNR, FQNEAQ (reference sequence).

This clone was found once. The DNA for the CDR3 is TGTGCCACCAGCAGAGGCCTATCGAACACCGGGGAGCTGTTTTTT. This codes for CATSRGLSNTGELFF. The chain joins TRBV15 to TRBJ2-2; D gene unclear. CDR3 length: 15 amino acids. The germline V and J ends were trimmed by 1 base and 0 bases, with 6 bases remaining between them. CDR1 is LNHNV and CDR2 is YYDKDF in the germline V gene (reference sequence).